This T cell receptor beta chain was recorded in a study of regulatory T cells in long-lasting Graves disease. Overall study findings and caveats: TCR diversity was lower in persistent than newly diagnosed Graves' disease. Researchers reported studying only peripheral blood, not thyroid tissue.

The CDR3 length is 15 residues. V was pared by 5 bases and J by 5 bases, with 11 bases of the junction left unmatched. CDR1 and CDR2 (germline): SEHNR, FQNEAQ (reference sequence). Time point: persistent/refractory GD, antithyroid drugs over 5 years with positive TRAb. PBMC RNA served as the TCR library source. Patients hailed from an endocrinology department in Xi'an, China. This clonotype was seen at least ten times. The antigen is unknown. Sequencing libraries for TCR beta were prepared with iRepertoire HTBI primers and Arm-PCR of CDR3 regions. Each CDR3 protein gets one entry after TCRdb re-called the multiplex PCR reads with MiXCR. This table has around 450,000 distinct CDR3 sequences, 20% to 25% appearing once.

The chain employs TRBV7-9 and TRBJ2-7; 8 nucleotides match TRBD2. This sequence originates from a female donor with Graves disease. The sequences come from peripheral blood mononuclear cells (PBMCs), collected when the disease was refractory, from a patient treated with antithyroid drugs. CDR3 residues: CASSTGGAAFHEQYF. Written as DNA, the CDR3 is TGTGCCAGCAGCACGGGGGGGGCAGCTTTCCACGAGCAGTACTTC.